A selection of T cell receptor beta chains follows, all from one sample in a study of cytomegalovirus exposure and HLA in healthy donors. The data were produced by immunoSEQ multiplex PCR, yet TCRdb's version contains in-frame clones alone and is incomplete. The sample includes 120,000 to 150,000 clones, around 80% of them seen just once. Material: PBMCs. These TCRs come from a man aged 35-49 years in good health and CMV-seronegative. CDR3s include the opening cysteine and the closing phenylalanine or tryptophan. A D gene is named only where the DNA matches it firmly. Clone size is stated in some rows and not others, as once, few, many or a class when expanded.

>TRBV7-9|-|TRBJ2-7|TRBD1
CASSSRDSSYEQYF
TGTGCCAGCAGCTCCCGGGACAGCTCCTACGAGCAGTACTTC
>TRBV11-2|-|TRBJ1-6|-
CASSFGGANSPLHF
TGTGCCAGCAGCTTTGGGGGCGCGAATTCACCCCTCCACTTT
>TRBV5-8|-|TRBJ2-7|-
CASSVWRGLLLEGYEQYF
TGTGCCAGCAGCGTTTGGAGGGGACTCCTGCTTGAGGGCTACGAGCAGTACTTC
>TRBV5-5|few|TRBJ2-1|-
CASSLGPQYNEQFF
TGTGCCAGCAGCTTGGGGCCTCAATACAATGAGCAGTTCTTC
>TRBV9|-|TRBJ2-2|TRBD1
CASSVGQGDTGELFF
TGTGCCAGCAGCGTAGGACAGGGGGACACCGGGGAGCTGTTTTTT
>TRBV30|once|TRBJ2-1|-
CAWSVGSGGGSGQFF
TGTGCCTGGAGTGTAGGTTCAGGTGGGGGCTCTGGACAGTTCTTC
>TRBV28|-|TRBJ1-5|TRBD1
CASRDGQGANQPQHF
TGTGCCAGCAGGGATGGACAGGGGGCCAATCAGCCCCAGCATTTT
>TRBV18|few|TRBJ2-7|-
CASSPTGSSYEQYF
TGTGCCAGCTCACCAACAGGGTCCTCCTACGAGCAGTACTTC
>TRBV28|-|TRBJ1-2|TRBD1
CASRLPGQVYGYTF
TGTGCCAGCAGGTTACCGGGACAGGTCTATGGCTACACCTTC
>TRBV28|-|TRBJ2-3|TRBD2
CASSALSGRTSTDTQYF
TGTGCCAGCAGCGCCCTTAGCGGGAGGACGAGCACAGATACGCAGTATTTT
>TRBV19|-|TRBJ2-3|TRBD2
CASSGGGDTQYF
TGTGCCAGCAGCGGGGGTGGGGATACGCAGTATTTT
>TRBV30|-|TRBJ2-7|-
CAWGGSYEQYF
TGTGCCTGGGGGGGGTCCTACGAGCAGTACTTC
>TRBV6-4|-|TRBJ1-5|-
CASSSQAGGNQPQHF
TGTGCCAGCAGTTCGCAGGCAGGGGGCAATCAGCCCCAGCATTTT
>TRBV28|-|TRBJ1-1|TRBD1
CASSTPGQTTEAFF
TGTGCCAGCAGCACACCGGGACAGACCACTGAAGCTTTCTTT
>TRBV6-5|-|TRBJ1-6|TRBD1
CASRRDRGNSPLHF
TGTGCCAGCAGAAGGGACAGGGGAAATTCACCCCTCCACTTT
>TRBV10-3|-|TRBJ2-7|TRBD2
CAIRTGLAGGSSPYEQYF
TGTGCCATCAGGACGGGACTAGCGGGAGGAAGCTCCCCCTACGAGCAGTACTTC
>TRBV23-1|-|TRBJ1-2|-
CASRPLPSRPAYDYTF
TGCGCCAGCAGACCGTTACCCTCGCGGCCGGCATATGACTACACCTTC
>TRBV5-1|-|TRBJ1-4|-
CASSPGVDGEKLFF
TGCGCCAGCAGCCCAGGGGTTGATGGTGAAAAACTGTTTTTT
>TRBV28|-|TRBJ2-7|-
CASSLDRAYEQYF
TGTGCCAGCAGTTTGGACAGAGCCTACGAGCAGTACTTC
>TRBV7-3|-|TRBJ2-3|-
CASSQGLSLDTQYF
TGTGCCAGCAGCCAAGGACTTTCCCTAGATACGCAGTATTTT
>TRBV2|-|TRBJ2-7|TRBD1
CASSVTGDEQYF
TGTGCCAGCAGTGTCACAGGGGACGAGCAGTACTTC
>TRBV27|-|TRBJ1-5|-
CASSLRGDQPQHF
TGTGCCAGCAGTTTAAGGGGCGACCAGCCCCAGCATTTT
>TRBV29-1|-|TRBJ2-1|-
CSVEGGGYSYNEQFF
TGCAGCGTTGAAGGAGGTGGGTACTCCTACAATGAGCAGTTCTTC
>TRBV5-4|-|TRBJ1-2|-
CASSRGPGYGYTF
TGTGCCAGCAGCCGCGGGCCGGGCTATGGCTACACCTTC
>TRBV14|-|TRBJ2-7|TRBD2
CASSPRPGLAAGAGEQYF
TGTGCCAGCAGCCCAAGGCCGGGACTAGCCGCCGGTGCGGGGGAGCAGTACTTC
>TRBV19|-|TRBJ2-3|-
CASSSAASTDTQYF
TGTGCCAGTAGTTCGGCGGCGAGCACAGATACGCAGTATTTT
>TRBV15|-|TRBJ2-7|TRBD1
CATSRDWGTGGSEQYF
TGTGCCACCAGCAGAGATTGGGGGACAGGGGGGAGCGAGCAGTACTTC
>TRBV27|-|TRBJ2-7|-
CASSPGLLYEQYF
TGTGCCAGCAGCCCGGGACTCCTCTACGAGCAGTACTTC
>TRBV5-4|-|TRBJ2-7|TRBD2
CASSLYPGGAYEQYF
TGTGCCAGCAGCTTGTATCCCGGGGGGGCCTACGAGCAGTACTTC
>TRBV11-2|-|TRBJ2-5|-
CASSPRDYQETQYF
TGTGCCAGCAGCCCTCGGGACTACCAAGAGACCCAGTACTTC
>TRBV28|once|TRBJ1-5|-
CASSSGGVSQPQHF
TGTGCCAGCAGTTCGGGGGGGGTGAGTCAGCCCCAGCATTTT